A selection of T cell receptor beta chains follows, all from one sample in a study of monozygotic twins with inflammatory bowel disease. Following a re-call of the 5' RACE reads, TCRdb has one entry per CDR3 protein and lacks DNA. Recorded for this sample: 330,000 or so distinct CDR3 sequences. The sample was blood. These receptors were obtained from a human donor with ulcerative colitis or Crohn's disease, or a healthy co-twin of an affected twin (not recorded which). CDR3s include the opening cysteine and the closing phenylalanine or tryptophan.

v_call: TRBV24-1; j_call: TRBJ2-3; cdr3_aa: CASGGAEDTQYF
v_call: TRBV4-1; j_call: TRBJ2-1; cdr3_aa: CASSQEGLRKANEQFF
v_call: TRBV12-3/TRBV12-4; j_call: TRBJ2-7; cdr3_aa: CASSLVEGQGNYEQYF
v_call: TRBV5-1; j_call: TRBJ2-5; cdr3_aa: CASSPLAGGRETQYF
v_call: TRBV6-5; j_call: TRBJ1-5; cdr3_aa: CASSYGGRGGNQPQHF
v_call: TRBV7-9; j_call: TRBJ2-5; cdr3_aa: CASSLPPGETQYF
v_call: TRBV12-3/TRBV12-4; j_call: TRBJ1-5; cdr3_aa: CASSVEYSNQPQHF
v_call: TRBV18; j_call: TRBJ2-1; cdr3_aa: CASSKIEGKRHEQFF
v_call: TRBV4-3; j_call: TRBJ2-3; cdr3_aa: CASSQAVGSSTDTQYF
v_call: TRBV30; j_call: TRBJ1-5; cdr3_aa: CAWGVGYSNQPQHF
v_call: TRBV6-5; j_call: TRBJ2-3; cdr3_aa: CASSYRGTPGTGGPDTQYF
v_call: TRBV3-1; j_call: TRBJ2-7; cdr3_aa: CASSQGGSRGGRIYEQYF
v_call: TRBV5-1; j_call: TRBJ2-7; cdr3_aa: CASSLGLRTSPSYEQYF
v_call: TRBV18; j_call: TRBJ1-1; cdr3_aa: CASSPLGTGAMNTEAFF
v_call: TRBV28; j_call: TRBJ2-7; cdr3_aa: CASSWTGWIGEQYF
v_call: TRBV20-1; j_call: TRBJ2-3; cdr3_aa: CSARGDRGHTDTQYF
v_call: TRBV3-1; j_call: TRBJ2-5; cdr3_aa: CASNHDAGPETQYF
v_call: TRBV5-1; j_call: TRBJ1-2; cdr3_aa: CASSLETGSPHGYTF
v_call: TRBV11-2; j_call: TRBJ2-1; cdr3_aa: CASSLGLGLAAYYNEQFF
v_call: TRBV7-2; j_call: TRBJ1-5; cdr3_aa: CASSLAAGAGNQPQHF
v_call: TRBV7-9; j_call: TRBJ2-7; cdr3_aa: CASSFDGYEQYF
v_call: TRBV7-9; j_call: TRBJ1-3; cdr3_aa: CASSLGTGSGNTIYF
v_call: TRBV7-2; j_call: TRBJ2-1; cdr3_aa: CASSYPGREGSEQFF
v_call: TRBV12-3/TRBV12-4; j_call: TRBJ2-1; cdr3_aa: CASSLVGTYNEQFF
v_call: TRBV7-3; j_call: TRBJ2-1; cdr3_aa: CAGSQKGAYNEQFF
v_call: TRBV12-3/TRBV12-4; j_call: TRBJ1-2; cdr3_aa: CASSLGIWVPYGYTF
v_call: TRBV4-1; j_call: TRBJ2-1; cdr3_aa: CASSQAGWREVAIDEQFF
v_call: TRBV28; j_call: TRBJ2-7; cdr3_aa: CASSVYRSSSYEQYF
v_call: TRBV28; j_call: TRBJ2-5; cdr3_aa: CASTTGHWAQYF
v_call: TRBV3-1; j_call: TRBJ2-3; cdr3_aa: CASSRWTTGGDTQYF
v_call: TRBV4-1; j_call: TRBJ2-3; cdr3_aa: CASSQDGQRTDTQYF
v_call: TRBV12-3/TRBV12-4; j_call: TRBJ1-5; cdr3_aa: CASSHQPANQPQHF
v_call: TRBV29-1; j_call: TRBJ2-7; cdr3_aa: CSAGVSSYEQYF
v_call: TRBV11-2; j_call: TRBJ2-5; cdr3_aa: CASRPGQGLTETQYF
v_call: TRBV3-1; j_call: TRBJ2-7; cdr3_aa: CASSQTSEQYF
v_call: TRBV4-1; j_call: TRBJ2-3; cdr3_aa: CASSQERRQAISTDTQYF
v_call: TRBV7-2; j_call: TRBJ2-3; cdr3_aa: CASTPLGDTQYF
v_call: TRBV6-5; j_call: TRBJ2-7; cdr3_aa: CASKVAGASEQYF
v_call: TRBV5-4; j_call: TRBJ2-3; cdr3_aa: CASSPQRESSTDTQYF
v_call: TRBV13; j_call: TRBJ1-1; cdr3_aa: CASSRRDGGSTEAFF
v_call: TRBV27; j_call: TRBJ2-2; cdr3_aa: CASSAIGGGELFF
v_call: TRBV5-1; j_call: TRBJ1-2; cdr3_aa: CASSFDRFYGYTF
v_call: TRBV28; j_call: TRBJ2-5; cdr3_aa: CASSFDRDKEETQYF
v_call: TRBV5-1; j_call: TRBJ2-3; cdr3_aa: CASSSGYRGTDTQYF
v_call: TRBV14; j_call: TRBJ2-3; cdr3_aa: CASSQLGTDTQYF
v_call: TRBV4-1; j_call: TRBJ2-5; cdr3_aa: CASSRGTSGQETQYF
v_call: TRBV7-6; j_call: TRBJ1-2; cdr3_aa: CASSSEQGAYGYTF
v_call: TRBV6-6; j_call: TRBJ2-3; cdr3_aa: CASSYRQGVDTQYF
v_call: TRBV7-9; j_call: TRBJ1-1; cdr3_aa: CASSLSSSNTEAFF
v_call: TRBV20-1; j_call: TRBJ2-7; cdr3_aa: CSALTPYGLAGVSYEQYF
v_call: TRBV6-4; j_call: TRBJ2-2; cdr3_aa: CASSDSTGSTGELFF
v_call: TRBV28; j_call: TRBJ2-5; cdr3_aa: CASSLSLAGVQTQYF
v_call: TRBV10-2; j_call: TRBJ1-2; cdr3_aa: CATYQGLGINYGYTF